A single sample is the source of the 5 T cell receptor beta chains below, sequenced in a study of T cell repertoires in cytomegalovirus infection (dated by TCRdb to about 2019). No antigen has been assigned to these receptors. Sequenced on an Illumina HiSeq 1500. TCRdb reprocessed the public reads (quality trimming at Q25 with fastp, clone calling with MiXCR) and kept in-frame beta chains. Every distinct CDR3 protein forms one entry, paired with its most common genes and DNA. In this sample the table shows around 750,000 distinct CDR3 sequences, approximately 30% of which occur a single time. The ten largest clones take up about an eighth of the sample. The treatment or condition label for this specimen denotes: in vitro stimulation with specific CMV peptide epitopes to enrich CMV-specific T cells. Sequenced material: cultured CD8+ T cells from PBMCs, taken from culture after CMV antigen stimulation. These receptors were taken from a human donor in good health (CMV status not recorded). Some clones in this sample may be carry-over from other donors' samples.

This clonotype was observed once. The chain is built from TRBV27 and TRBJ2-1, with D perhaps given as TRBD1 or TRBD2 (6 bases each). Deletions cut 1 base from V and 8 bases from J, with 12 bases between. The CDR3 spans 14 residues. Germline V gene lookup returns CDR1 MNHEY and CDR2 SMNVEV (reference sequence). The CDR3 DNA sequence: TGTGCCAGCAGTTTATACGGGGGCCAGGATGAGCAGTTCTTC. Translation: CASSLYGGQDEQFF.

This clonotype showed up just a few times. V usage is TRBV4-1 and J usage is TRBJ1-1; 9 bases map to TRBD1. Germline CDR1 reads MGHRA; CDR2 reads YSYEKL. The CDR3 extends over 14 amino acids. With V trimmed by 4 bases and J by 9 bases, 9 bases remained unmatched. The CDR3: CASSPQGALNQAFF. CDR3 sequence (DNA): TGCGCCAGCAGCCCACAGGGGGCCCTTAACCAAGCTTTCTTT.

The chain couples TRBV29-1 to TRBJ1-1; D call uncertain. Germline assignment: CDR1 SQVTM and CDR2 ANQGSEA. The CDR3 has 13 amino acids. V was cut by 0 bases and J by 8 bases, with 13 bases left in between. The CDR3 DNA reads as TGCAGCGTTGAAGATCTGGGCAGATCCGAAGCTTTCTTT. It encodes CSVEDLGRSEAFF.

The V gene is TRBV12-3 or TRBV12-4, the J gene TRBJ1-2; D might be TRBD1 (5 bases). The ends were cut back, 3 bases at V and 8 bases at J, with 13 bases in the middle. CDR3 length: 13 amino acids. CDR3 nucleotides: TGTGCCAGCAGTTTGTTTCAGGGTGAAGGCTACACCTTC. It specifies CASSLFQGEGYTF.

The chain joins TRBV18 to TRBJ2-1, with D perhaps matching TRBD1 (6 bases). Trimming stripped 0 bases from V and 4 bases from J, with 13 bases between. This CDR3 is built from 16 residues. CDR1 KGHSH and CDR2 LQKENI come from the germline V gene. CDR3 coding DNA: TGTGCCAGCTCACCACCGACAGGCGGCCGGTACAATGAGCAGTTCTTC. This encodes CASSPPTGGRYNEQFF. Supplemented by reference TRBV18 and TRBJ2-1, the full variable domain reads NAGVMQNPRHLVRRRGQEARLRCSPMKGHSHVYWYRQLPEEGLKFMVYLQKENIIDESGMPKERFSAEFPKEGPSILRIQQVVRGDSAAYFCASSPPTGGRYNEQFFGPGTRLTVL.